The clone carrying this T cell receptor beta chain occurred once. This sample is part of a study of cytomegalovirus exposure and HLA in healthy donors. About the research overall: A later analysis reported the same platform for the 120 or so validation repertoires and the 666 first-cohort repertoires.

Clones were sequenced by immunoSEQ multiplex PCR, and TCRdb holds only the in-frame ones, with some missing. The data contain 100,000 to 150,000 clones, about 89% of them singletons. The clonotype originates from a woman in her late teens or twenties in good health and CMV-seronegative. The source material was PBMCs.

DNA of the CDR3: TGCGCCAGCAGCTTGGCCCTGACAGGGGGCGCAGATGGCTACACCTTC. Protein sequence: CASSLALTGGADGYTF. J is TRBJ1-2 and V is TRBV5-1; 10 bases match TRBD1. J lost 6 bases, V lost 0 bases, and 8 bases had no gene match. Germline V gene lookup returns CDR1 SGHRS and CDR2 YFSETQ. The CDR3 loop spans 16 amino acids.